Following are 29 T cell receptor beta chains from one sample sequenced in a study of regulatory T cells in long-lasting Graves disease. Regarding time point: newly diagnosed GD, antithyroid drugs for less than 3 months. The TCR library was made from RNA that had been extracted from PBMCs in TRIzol. Construction of TCR beta libraries relied on iRepertoire HTBI primers and on Arm-PCR targeting CDR3 regions. TCRdb used MiXCR to reprocess the multiplex PCR reads, holding one entry per CDR3 protein. The table has about 420,000 distinct CDR3 sequences, over 15% seen once. These records were also assigned to another study, of T cells in Graves' hyperthyroidism and ophthalmopathy.

The sequences come from peripheral blood mononuclear cells (PBMCs), collected at new diagnosis, from a patient treated with antithyroid drugs. These TCRs come from a woman aged 18-29 years with Graves disease.

The chain carries TRBV4-2 and TRBJ2-5; 10 nucleotides line up with TRBD2. The V gene end was trimmed by 0 bases and the J gene end by 5 bases; junction bases not matched to a gene: 6. CDR3 length: 16 amino acids. Germline V lookup: CDR1 LGHNA, CDR2 YNFKEQ. For the CDR3, the DNA is TGTGCCAGCAGCCAAGATACTAGCGGGATGGGGGAGACCCAGTACTTC. Encoded protein: CASSQDTSGMGETQYF.

The chain uses TRBV18 and TRBJ2-7; 8 bases fit TRBD1. The CDR3 totals 13 residues. Losses at the gene ends were 3 bases for V and 12 bases for J; bases not matched to a gene: 10. The germline CDR1 and CDR2 sequences are KGHSH and LQKENI. The CDR3 loop is CASSPKTGELLYF. The CDR3 DNA is TGTGCCAGCTCACCTAAGACAGGGGAGTTATTGTACTTC. Supplemented by reference TRBV18 and TRBJ2-7, the full variable domain reads NAGVMQNPRHLVRRRGQEARLRCSPMKGHSHVYWYRQLPEEGLKFMVYLQKENIIDESGMPKERFSAEFPKEGPSILRIQQVVRGDSAAYFCASSPKTGELLYFGPGTRLTVT.

This clonotype was observed a few times. The junction differs from germline at one of its ends, possibly a read error. The rearrangement links TRBV7-7 to TRBJ2-1, with unresolved D. CDR1 is SSHAT and CDR2 is FNYEAQ in the germline V gene (reference sequence). This CDR3 is built from 14 residues. This CDR3 reads CASSVGNGLGEQFF. In nucleotides, the CDR3 is TGTGCTAGCAGCGTGGGGAATGGGTTGGGTGAGCAGTTCTTC.

Regarding this clonotype: A far larger clone is just one base off, so this is likely a read error. The gene calls are TRBV7-2 and TRBJ2-5, with D unresolved. CDR3 size: 13 residues. V lost 5 bases and J lost 6, with 13 bases in between. Germline CDR1 reads SGHTA; CDR2 reads FQGNSA. CDR3 DNA: TGTGCCAGCAGCGAAACGCCTAAAAAGACCCAGTACTTC. The encoded protein is CASSETPKKTQYF.

Ten or more counts support this clonotype. This chain uses TRBV11-2 with TRBJ2-3, with 7 bases lining up with TRBD1. The CDR3 runs 17 residues. Losses at the gene ends were 1 base for V and 0 bases for J; bases not matched to a gene: 7. Germline V gene data show CDR1 as SGHAT and CDR2 as FQNNGV. Here the CDR3 reads CASSLAPGQLSTDTQYF. The DNA of the CDR3 is TGTGCCAGCAGCTTAGCCCCGGGACAGCTTAGCACAGATACGCAGTATTTT.

This clonotype was counted between two and nine times. V is TRBV11-2 and J is TRBJ2-1; 7 nucleotides match TRBD1. The DNA end lines up better with TRBJ2-5; the J call may be wrong. The CDR3 contains 16 residues. The germline gives CDR1 SGHAT, CDR2 FQNNGV. The CDR3 DNA is TGTGCCAGCAGCTCAACCCGGCAGGGGGTAGTTGAGACCCAGTACTTC. This codes for CASSSTRQGVVETQYF.

The chain links TRBV6-1 to TRBJ2-7, with 10 nucleotides matching TRBD1. The CDR3 runs to 14 residues. The germline V gene encodes CDR1 MNHNS and CDR2 SASEGT. Unmatched junction bases numbered 9, after V lost 8 bases and J lost 5 bases. This chain's CDR3 is CASAHDRGLNEQYF. CDR3 DNA sequence: TGTGCCAGCGCCCATGACAGGGGGCTCAACGAGCAGTACTTC.

V usage is TRBV2 and J usage is TRBJ2-1, with 9 positions matching TRBD2. Germline V lookup: CDR1 SNHLY, CDR2 FYNNEI. The CDR3 is made up of 17 amino acids. The trim removed 10 bases at V and 0 bases at J, leaving 13 bases unmatched. This chain's CDR3 is CANQGGSGGSSYNEQFF. In nucleotides, the CDR3 is TGTGCCAACCAAGGGGGGAGCGGGGGGAGCTCCTACAATGAGCAGTTCTTC.

This clonotype was detected ten times or more. The chain combines TRBV2 with TRBJ1-1; unclear D gene. CDR1 is SNHLY and CDR2 is FYNNEI in the germline V gene. The CDR3 is 13 amino acids. Trimming shortened V by 3 bases and J by 3 bases, and 8 bases separated the two germline ends. The CDR3 region has the DNA TGTGCCAGCAGTGATTTGGCCGACACTGAAGCTTTCTTT. This sequence encodes CASSDLADTEAFF. The entire variable domain, with the rest obtained from reference TRBV2 and TRBJ1-1, is as follows: EPEVTQTPSHQVTQMGQEVILRCVPISNHLYFYWYRQILGQKVEFLVSFYNNEISEKSEIFDDQFSVERPDGSNFTLKIRSTKLEDSAMYFCASSDLADTEAFFGQGTRLTVV.

This clonotype was picked up a small number of times. This chain connects TRBV7-3 to TRBJ2-2; D unresolved. The V gene's germline CDR1 is SGHTA and CDR2 FQGTGA. Trimming cost V 0 bases and J 5 bases, with 4 bases left between them. The length of the CDR3 is 13 residues. CDR3 region: CASSLTSTGELFF. The DNA of the CDR3 is TGTGCCAGCAGCTTAACCTCAACCGGGGAGCTGTTTTTT. The full variable domain, in which reference TRBV7-3 and TRBJ2-2 provide the parts outside the CDR3, is GAGVSQTPSNKVTEKGKYVELRCDPISGHTALYWYRQSLGQGPEFLIYFQGTGAADDSGLPNDRFFAVRPEGSVSTLKIQRTERGDSAVYLCASSLTSTGELFFGEGSRLTVL.

V usage is TRBV12-3 or TRBV12-4 and J usage is TRBJ1-2, with D perhaps matching TRBD1 (5 bases). V was pared by 3 bases and J by 3 bases, with 11 bases between. The CDR3 totals 14 residues. The CDR3 bases are TGTGCCAGCAGTTTCTCTAAGGGGTACTATGGCTACACCTTC. This gives the protein CASSFSKGYYGYTF.

J is TRBJ1-6 and V is TRBV29-1; 11 bases map to TRBD1. V gave up 6 bases and J gave up 8 bases; unmatched junction bases: 3. The CDR3 length is 13 residues. Germline V lookup: CDR1 SQVTM, CDR2 ANQGSEA. The CDR3 region is CSVGDRGDSPLHF. In DNA, the CDR3 is TGCAGCGTCGGGGACAGGGGGGATTCACCCCTCCACTTT.

This clonotype was recorded at least ten times. The chain combines TRBV9 with TRBJ2-1; 12 bases align to TRBD2. Germline V gives CDR1 SGDLS, CDR2 YYNGEE. V lost 2 bases, J lost 9 bases, and 6 bases stayed unmatched. The CDR3 has 15 amino acids. CDR3 region: CASSVTSGSLVEQFF. The CDR3 bases are TGTGCCAGCAGCGTGACTAGCGGGAGCTTAGTTGAGCAGTTCTTC.

This clonotype was detected ten times or more. V usage is TRBV5-6 and J usage is TRBJ1-1; D is unresolved. The V end lost 0 bases, the J end lost 4 bases, and 10 bases lay between the germline ends. Germline CDR1 is SGHDT and CDR2 is YYEEEE. This CDR3 is 14 amino acids long. The CDR3 DNA is TGTGCCAGCAGCTTGGGAGGGTCCGGCACTGAAGCTTTCTTT. Its translation: CASSLGGSGTEAFF.

This clonotype has only a few counts. The chain carries TRBV7-9 and TRBJ2-1; D is unclear. CDR3 length: 16 amino acids. Deletions cut 5 bases from V and 0 bases from J, with 14 bases between. Germline CDR1 SEHNR, CDR2 FQNEAQ (reference sequence). Here the CDR3 reads CASSARVSLSYNEQFF. The DNA for the CDR3 is TGTGCCAGCAGCGCCCGGGTCTCCCTCTCCTACAATGAGCAGTTCTTC.

This clonotype was picked up many times. The chain uses TRBV28 and TRBJ2-5; 8 nucleotides align to TRBD1. CDR3 length equals 14 residues. Per the germline V gene, CDR1 is MDHEN and CDR2 is SYDVKM. V shed 4 bases and J 5 bases; nucleotides not matched to a gene: 6. CDR3 in DNA: TGTGCCAGCAGTTCTCTCAGGGGGCTGGAGACCCAGTACTTC. Its protein is CASSSLRGLETQYF. The full variable domain, in which reference TRBV28 and TRBJ2-5 provide the parts outside the CDR3, is DVKVTQSSRYLVKRTGEKVFLECVQDMDHENMFWYRQDPGLGLRLIYFSYDVKMKEKGDIPEGYSVSREKKERFSLILESASTNQTSMYLCASSSLRGLETQYFGPGTRLLVL.

This clonotype was counted a few times. V usage is TRBV7-2 and J usage is TRBJ2-7; TRBD1 might be the D (5 bases). Germline CDR1 is SGHTA and CDR2 is FQGNSA. There are 13 residues in the CDR3. Trimming left V 5 bases short and J 9 bases short, with 17 bases between. The CDR3, as DNA: TGTGCCAGCAGCCCAAGACAGCCCCCGGGGCAGTACTTC. It translates to CASSPRQPPGQYF.

This clonotype was seen repeatedly, ten times or more. The V gene is TRBV12-3 or TRBV12-4, the J gene TRBJ2-7, with D tentatively TRBD1 (5 bases). The CDR3 is made up of 13 amino acids. The V and J ends lost 8 bases and 4 bases respectively, with 15 bases between them. The CDR3 spells CASAYGRVYEQYF. CDR3 nucleotides: TGTGCCAGCGCTTATGGCAGGGTATACGAGCAGTACTTC.

This clonotype was detected many times. The chain couples TRBV7-6 to TRBJ2-2, with D possibly matching TRBD1 (5 bases). The CDR3 sequence is 17 residues long. Per germline, CDR1 SGHVS and CDR2 FNYEAQ. The V gene lost 1 base and the J gene lost 1 base, with 13 bases spanning the gap. The CDR3 is CASSLGRREGNTGELFF. The CDR3 nucleotides read TGTGCCAGCAGCTTAGGCCGCAGGGAAGGGAACACCGGGGAGCTGTTTTTT.

This clonotype was observed at least ten times. The gene calls are TRBV20-1 and TRBJ2-7; D uncertain. The V gene's germline CDR1 is DFQATT and CDR2 SNEGSKA (reference sequence). This CDR3 comprises 13 residues. With 6 bases removed from V and 1 base from J, the gap between germline ends came to 13 bases. CDR3 bases: TGCAGTGCCCGACAATGGGATTCCTACGAGCAGTACTTC. Amino acids: CSARQWDSYEQYF.

This clonotype was detected ten times or more. The rearrangement uses TRBV9 and TRBJ2-1; 8 positions agree with TRBD2. Per germline, CDR1 SGDLS and CDR2 YYNGEE. V lost 0 bases, J lost 6 bases, and 2 bases stayed unmatched. The CDR3 sequence is 14 residues long. CDR3 coding DNA: TGTGCCAGCAGCGTAGCCAGCGGGAGCAATGAGCAGTTCTTC. It yields the protein CASSVASGSNEQFF.

The chain has TRBV6-1 and TRBJ1-5; D unresolved. V was cut by 6 bases and J by 0 bases, with 12 bases left in between. The CDR3 is 15 residues long. The V gene's germline CDR1 is MNHNS and CDR2 SASEGT. CDR3 coding DNA: TGTGCCAGCAGGGAAACTCGGAATAGCAATCAGCCCCAGCATTTT. Encoded protein: CASRETRNSNQPQHF.

Ten or more counts support this clonotype. The V gene is TRBV2, the J gene TRBJ2-3, with 10 bases identical to TRBD2. The germline gives CDR1 SNHLY, CDR2 FYNNEI. V lost 5 bases to trimming and J lost 3 bases; unmatched junction nucleotides: 8. This CDR3 is built from 16 residues. The CDR3 is CASSSQSGRGTDTQYF. The CDR3 DNA follows: TGTGCCAGCAGTTCCCAAAGCGGGAGGGGGACAGATACGCAGTATTTT.

The table lists this clonotype with many counts. This chain joins TRBV14 and TRBJ2-7; TRBD1 might be the D (6 bases). The V gene lost 4 bases and the J gene lost 4 bases, with 14 bases spanning the gap. This CDR3 region has 14 residues. From germline, CDR1 is SGHDN and CDR2 FVKESK. CDR3 residues: CASSRPGQIYEQYF. CDR3 bases: TGTGCCAGCAGCCGGCCGGGACAAATATACGAGCAGTACTTC.

This clonotype has just a few counts. The V and J genes are TRBV6-2 or TRBV6-3 and TRBJ2-1; TRBD2 aligns across 7 bases. There are 17 residues in the CDR3. In germline, CDR1 is MNHEY, CDR2 SVGEGT. V lost 3 bases and J lost 2; bases outside the gene matches: 10. CDR3: CASSYEVRDYPYNEQFF. CDR3 coding DNA: TGTGCCAGCAGTTATGAAGTCCGGGACTACCCCTACAATGAGCAGTTCTTC.

This clonotype came up many times. The chain joins TRBV27 to TRBJ2-1, with D perhaps given as TRBD1 or TRBD2 (5 bases each). Germline V CDR1 and CDR2: MNHEY, SMNVEV (reference sequence). The CDR3 spans 15 residues. The V end was cut by 3 bases, the J end by 6 bases, with 15 bases between. In DNA form, the CDR3 reads TGTGCCAGCAGTTTCGCCGGGACCTATAGCAATGAGCAGTTCTTC. Its translation is CASSFAGTYSNEQFF.

The rearrangement links TRBV20-1 to TRBJ2-1; 9 nucleotides align to TRBD2. In germline, CDR1 is DFQATT, CDR2 SNEGSKA (reference sequence). V lost 0 bases, J lost 4 bases, and 13 bases stayed unmatched. The length of the CDR3 is 18 residues. As DNA, the CDR3 is TGCAGTGCTAGAGATTATTCCACAACTAGCGGGTTATACAATGAGCAGTTCTTC. As protein: CSARDYSTTSGLYNEQFF.

This clonotype was seen more than once but under ten times. This rearrangement joins TRBV28 to TRBJ1-5, with 8 bases aligning to TRBD1. With V trimmed by 3 bases and J by 2 bases, 6 bases remained unmatched. Germline CDR1 reads MDHEN; CDR2 reads SYDVKM. The CDR3 has 16 residues. The DNA for the CDR3 is TGTGCCAGCAGTTTTCAGGACAGGGCCGGCAATCAGCCCCAGCATTTT. It yields the protein CASSFQDRAGNQPQHF.

At least ten counts were recorded for this clonotype. The chain carries TRBV6-1 and TRBJ2-2; D perhaps matches TRBD1 (6 bases). CDR1 is MNHNS and CDR2 is SASEGT in the germline V gene. The CDR3 runs to 13 residues. V was shortened by 2 bases and J by 7 bases, with 8 bases between the two germline ends. This CDR3 is CASSEQGHGELFF. In DNA, the CDR3 is TGTGCCAGCAGTGAACAGGGACACGGGGAGCTGTTTTTT.